In its sample, the clone carrying this T cell receptor beta chain was seen a few times. Its specificity is not known. The data were obtained in a study of T cells in Graves' hyperthyroidism and ophthalmopathy. Any patient presenting with uncontrolled infection, other autoimmune disease, pregnancy or lactation was left out. Each diagnosis drew on symptoms, thyroxine, TRAb, thyroid ultrasound and orbital computed tomography findings. The investigators amplified TCR beta CDR3 regions from RNA transcripts. First-round RT-PCR of the TCR CDR3 relied on the HTBI primer set. TCRdb used MiXCR to reprocess the multiplex PCR reads, holding one entry per CDR3 protein. The sample holds roughly 560,000 distinct CDR3 sequences, approximately 14% seen once. Whole-study results and caveats: Ophthalmopathy was told apart from stable hyperthyroidism by a 13 V-J model.

The sequenced material came from blood. This receptor was taken from a woman between 35 and 50 years old with Graves' ophthalmopathy.

This CDR3 reads CASSTRDWEETQYF. Here the CDR3 DNA reads TGTGCCAGCAGTACCCGGGACTGGGAAGAGACCCAGTACTTC. This chain links TRBV6-2 or TRBV6-3 with TRBJ2-5; D is perhaps TRBD2 (6 bases). The CDR3 has 14 residues. V was pared by 5 bases and J by 3 bases, with 13 bases between. CDR1 is MNHEY and CDR2 is SVGEGT in the germline V gene.